Each of the 25 T cell receptor beta chains below was sequenced from the same sample in a study of PD-1 blockade in mismatch repair-deficient tumors. The assay was immunoSEQ multiplex PCR, and TCRdb's table has in-frame clones only and misses some. The sample carries 50,000 or so clones, around three quarters recorded once. This sample comprised PBMCs, obtained before pembrolizumab treatment. The receptors derive from an adult with mismatch repair-deficient cancer.

The gene calls are TRBV6-1 and TRBJ1-1, with unresolved D. Germline V CDR1 and CDR2: MNHNS, SASEGT. Trimming removed 7 bases from V and 3 bases from J, with 6 bases in between. The CDR3 is made up of 11 amino acids. CDR3 residues: CASIGYTEAFF. The CDR3 region has the DNA TGTGCCAGCATTGGGTACACTGAAGCTTTCTTT.

The chain joins TRBV19 to TRBJ1-2; D is undetermined. The CDR3 extends over 15 amino acids. The germline V and J ends were trimmed by 3 bases and 2 bases, with 13 bases remaining between them. Germline assignment: CDR1 LNHDA and CDR2 SQIVND (reference sequence). The CDR3 DNA is TGTGCCAGTAGTATCCCAGAGAACAGAAACTATGGCTACACCTTC. Translation: CASSIPENRNYGYTF.

This clone has just a few counts. J is TRBJ1-1 and V is TRBV4-1; 7 nucleotides line up with TRBD1. Germline V CDR1 and CDR2: MGHRA, YSYEKL. Losses at the gene ends were 2 bases for V and 7 bases for J; bases not matched to a gene: 4. The CDR3 runs 13 residues. Written as DNA, the CDR3 is TGCGCCAGCAGCCAACCGAGACAGGGTGAAGCTTTCTTT. Amino acids: CASSQPRQGEAFF.

This clone was picked up one time. The chain uses TRBV5-8 and TRBJ2-1, with D perhaps matching TRBD2 (5 bases). V was clipped by 7 bases and J by 5 bases, with 16 bases between them. Germline lookup yields CDR1 SGHTS and CDR2 YDEGEE. The CDR3 sequence is 14 residues long. CDR3 in DNA: TGTGCCAGCTTGGGAGAGTGGGCAGACAATGAGCAGTTCTTC. This encodes CASLGEWADNEQFF.

The count of this clone is one. The chain uses TRBV12-5 and TRBJ1-5; tentatively, D is TRBD1 (5 bases). The CDR3 extends over 13 amino acids. V lost 7 bases to trimming and J lost 10 bases, with 17 bases between them. Germline CDR1 is LGHNT and CDR2 is FRNRAP. CDR3 sequence: CASDHDRTYPQHF. The DNA of the CDR3 is TGTGCTAGTGATCATGACAGAACCTACCCCCAGCATTTT.

This clone rates as medium-sized. This chain uses TRBV19 with TRBJ1-5, with 7 bases lining up with TRBD1. The CDR3 loop spans 14 amino acids. J gave up 6 bases and V 4 bases, and 6 bases lay outside the gene matches. Germline V gene sequence: CDR1 LNHDA, CDR2 SQIVND (reference sequence). CDR3 nucleotide sequence: TGTGCCAGTAGTAAAGGACAGGCACGTCAGCCCCAGCATTTT. Translating it yields CASSKGQARQPQHF.

The rearrangement uses TRBV7-2 and TRBJ1-1; tentative D call: TRBD1 (5 bases). Germline values: CDR1 SGHTA, CDR2 FQGNSA. The V gene lost 4 bases and the J gene lost 5 bases, with 5 bases spanning the gap. The CDR3 has 11 amino acids. The CDR3 spells CASSWGTEAFF. CDR3 in DNA: TGTGCCAGCAGCTGGGGGACTGAAGCTTTCTTT.

The genes are TRBV10-3 and TRBJ2-7; tentatively, D is TRBD2 (5 bases). The CDR3 is 13 amino acids. The V gene lost 8 bases and the J gene lost 5 bases, with 16 bases spanning the gap. From germline, CDR1 is ENHRY and CDR2 SYGVKD. The CDR3 coding sequence is TGTGCCATCTCCCCGGGGTTTGTGAACGAGCAGTACTTC. It yields the protein CAISPGFVNEQYF.

The genes are TRBV5-4 and TRBJ1-1; 8 bases match TRBD1. The J segment lost 4 bases and the V segment lost 4 bases, leaving 9 bases of the junction unmatched. The CDR3 covers 15 residues. Germline values: CDR1 SGHNT, CDR2 YYREEE (reference sequence). The CDR3 reads CASSVTGGRGTEAFF. The CDR3 bases are TGTGCCAGCAGCGTAACAGGGGGTCGGGGCACTGAAGCTTTCTTT.

The rearrangement uses TRBV5-1 and TRBJ2-2, with 11 bases identical to TRBD2. V shed 3 bases, J shed 2 bases, and the junction held 3 bases outside the gene matches. The length of the CDR3 is 16 residues. Germline V CDR1 and CDR2: SGHRS, YFSETQ. The chain's CDR3 is CASSSGTSGNTGELFF. DNA of the CDR3: TGCGCCAGCAGCTCAGGGACTAGCGGTAACACCGGGGAGCTGTTTTTT.

CDR3 region: CASSFGVNQPQHF. CDR3 coding DNA: TGTGCCAGCAGTTTCGGGGTTAATCAGCCCCAGCATTTT. The chain carries TRBV27 and TRBJ1-5; no reliable D call. The CDR3 loop spans 13 amino acids. The germline V gene has CDR1 MNHEY and CDR2 SMNVEV (reference sequence). V gave up 3 bases and J gave up 4 bases, with 7 bases separating them.

DNA of the CDR3: TGTGCCAGCAGGCTTGCAAGCGGGATGATACAGGAGCAGTACTTC. This encodes CASRLASGMIQEQYF. The rearrangement links TRBV2 to TRBJ2-7; TRBD2 matches at 7 bases. Germline V gene data show CDR1 as SNHLY and CDR2 as FYNNEI. J gave up 7 bases and V 6 bases, and 15 bases lay outside the gene matches. This CDR3 region has 15 residues.

The chain carries TRBV6-5 and TRBJ2-7; 7 bases line up with TRBD1. The germline V gene has CDR1 MNHEY and CDR2 SVGAGI. The ends lost 4 bases at V and 2 bases at J; junction bases unmatched: 2. The CDR3 covers 13 residues. The CDR3 loop reads CASSSDRAYEQYF. The CDR3, as DNA: TGTGCCAGCAGTTCAGACAGGGCCTACGAGCAGTACTTC.

The chain joins TRBV7-6 to TRBJ2-7; possible D gene TRBD1, 7 bases. The germline V gene encodes CDR1 SGHVS and CDR2 FNYEAQ. V lost 5 bases and J 1 base, leaving 15 bases between the germline ends. The CDR3 runs to 15 residues. The CDR3 protein is CASSLGGTASYEQYF. In DNA, the CDR3 is TGTGCCAGCAGCCTGGGCGGGACAGCATCCTACGAGCAGTACTTC.

The rearrangement uses TRBV7-9 and TRBJ1-1, with D tentatively TRBD1 (5 bases). Trimming took off 5 bases at V and 4 bases at J, with 14 bases between the two ends. From germline, CDR1 is SEHNR and CDR2 FQNEAQ (reference sequence). This CDR3 is built from 14 residues. As DNA, the CDR3 is TGTGCCAGCAGCCCGGGGGGTTTGGGCACTGAAGCTTTCTTT. Its protein is CASSPGGLGTEAFF.

The CDR3 region has the DNA TGTGCCACCAGCAGAGCAGGAGTAGCCTCCTACGAGCAGTACTTC. Protein sequence: CATSRAGVASYEQYF. This chain joins TRBV15 and TRBJ2-7, with no clear D. There are 15 residues in the CDR3. Trimming left V 1 base short and J 0 bases short, with 10 bases between. CDR1 LNHNV and CDR2 YYDKDF come from the germline V gene (reference sequence).

The rearrangement links TRBV2 to TRBJ1-3, with TRBD1 matching over 7 bases. From germline, CDR1 is SNHLY and CDR2 FYNNEI. The V segment lost 4 bases and the J segment 2 bases; nucleotides outside the gene matches: 2. The CDR3 covers 14 residues. For the CDR3, the DNA is TGTGCCAGCAGTGGGGACAGCGCTGGAAACACCATATATTTT. Translated: CASSGDSAGNTIYF.

This clone is termed medium-sized. The V call is TRBV13, the J call TRBJ2-7; 10 nucleotides line up with TRBD1. The CDR3 loop spans 15 amino acids. Per the germline V gene, CDR1 is PRHDT and CDR2 is FYEKMQ (reference sequence). Germline trimming cut 5 bases from V and 4 bases from J; bases unmatched to any gene: 8. CDR3 sequence (DNA): TGTGCCAGCAGCCCCCCGGGACAGGGGCTTTACGAGCAGTACTTC. Its translation is CASSPPGQGLYEQYF.

The chain recombines TRBV4-3 with TRBJ1-5; D is unresolved. This CDR3 has 15 amino acids. V was shortened by 0 bases and J by 6 bases, with 12 bases between the two germline ends. Looked up from germline, CDR1 is LGHNA and CDR2 is YSLEER. The CDR3 sequence is CASSQDFGPSQPQHF. The CDR3 DNA is TGCGCCAGCAGCCAAGATTTCGGCCCAAGTCAGCCCCAGCATTTT.

A single count supports this clone. The rearrangement uses TRBV27 and TRBJ2-1; either TRBD1 or TRBD2 may supply D (5 bases each). CDR1 and CDR2 (germline): MNHEY, SMNVEV (reference sequence). V was pared by 2 bases and J by 14 bases, with 10 bases between. CDR3 length equals 11 residues. The CDR3 region has the DNA TGTGCCAGCAGTTTAGGGGGATTTGAGTTCTTC. Encoded protein: CASSLGGFEFF.

This chain joins TRBV6-1 and TRBJ2-1; a weak D match, TRBD1 (5 bases). Germline CDR1 is MNHNS and CDR2 is SASEGT. The CDR3 loop spans 17 amino acids. With 3 bases removed from V and 1 base from J, the gap between germline ends came to 16 bases. The CDR3 protein is CASSEPETVGSYNEQFF. CDR3 DNA sequence: TGTGCCAGCAGTGAGCCCGAGACAGTCGGGTCCTACAATGAGCAGTTCTTC.

The genes are TRBV15 and TRBJ2-3; D gene ambiguous. Per germline, CDR1 LNHNV and CDR2 YYDKDF (reference sequence). Trimming took off 7 bases at V and 0 bases at J, with 14 bases between the two ends. There are 15 residues in the CDR3. The CDR3 sequence: CATTKDISSTDTQYF. The CDR3 DNA reads TGTGCCACCACCAAGGATATATCTAGCACAGATACGCAGTATTTT.

The genes are TRBV4-1 and TRBJ2-3; 11 nucleotides agree with TRBD2. Trimming cost V 4 bases and J 8 bases; bases outside gene matches: 5. This CDR3 comprises 14 residues. Germline CDR1 MGHRA, CDR2 YSYEKL. CDR3 in amino acids: CASSPLAGGGTQYF. The CDR3 region has the DNA TGCGCCAGCAGCCCGCTAGCGGGAGGAGGTACGCAGTATTTT.

This rearrangement joins TRBV9 to TRBJ2-5, with 8 bases lining up with TRBD2. Germline CDR1 and CDR2: SGDLS and YYNGEE. Trimming removed 3 bases from V and 1 base from J; junction bases left unmatched: 2. This CDR3 is 14 amino acids long. The CDR3 DNA reads as TGTGCCAGCAGCGGGGGGACTAGCCAAGAGACCCAGTACTTC. Translation gives CASSGGTSQETQYF.

The table lists this clone with a count of one. The chain combines TRBV29-1 with TRBJ1-1; D possibly corresponds to TRBD1 (5 bases). The CDR3 runs to 12 residues. Germline CDR1 SQVTM, CDR2 ANQGSEA. The V and J ends lost 6 bases and 1 base respectively, with 9 bases between them. The CDR3 coding sequence is TGCAGCGTGGGGCAGAGGAACACTGAAGCTTTCTTT. Amino acids: CSVGQRNTEAFF.